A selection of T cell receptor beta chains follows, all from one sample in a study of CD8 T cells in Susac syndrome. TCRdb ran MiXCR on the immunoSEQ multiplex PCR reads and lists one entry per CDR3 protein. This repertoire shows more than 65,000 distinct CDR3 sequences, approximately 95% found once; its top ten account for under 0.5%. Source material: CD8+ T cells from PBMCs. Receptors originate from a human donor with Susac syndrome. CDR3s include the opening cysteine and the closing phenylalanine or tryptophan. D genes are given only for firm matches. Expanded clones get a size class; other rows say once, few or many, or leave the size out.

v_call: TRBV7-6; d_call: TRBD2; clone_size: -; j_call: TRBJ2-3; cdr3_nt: TGTGCCAGCAGCTTGGGAGGGGAACCGGTGGATACGCAGTATTTT; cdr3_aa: CASSLGGEPVDTQYF
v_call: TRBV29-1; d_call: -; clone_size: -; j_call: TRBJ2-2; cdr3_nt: TGCAGCGTTGCCTGGGACTCGAACACCGGGGAGCTGTTTTTT; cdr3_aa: CSVAWDSNTGELFF
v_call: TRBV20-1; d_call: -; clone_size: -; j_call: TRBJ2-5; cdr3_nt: TGCAGCATGCGCTCCGAGACAGAGGTAGAGACCCAGTACTTC; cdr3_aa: CSMRSETEVETQYF
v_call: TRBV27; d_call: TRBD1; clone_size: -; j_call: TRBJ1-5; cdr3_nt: TGTGCCAGCAGCCCCCGACAGGGGGATCAGCCCCAGCATTTT; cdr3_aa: CASSPRQGDQPQHF
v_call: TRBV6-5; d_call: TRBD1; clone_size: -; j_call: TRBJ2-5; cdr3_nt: TGTGCCAGCGGCAAGACAGGGACCGCGGAGACCCAGTACTTC; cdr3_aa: CASGKTGTAETQYF
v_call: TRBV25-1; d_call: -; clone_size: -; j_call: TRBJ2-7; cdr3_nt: TGTGCCAGCACCCCGGACTACCCCTACGAGCAGTACTTC; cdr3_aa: CASTPDYPYEQYF
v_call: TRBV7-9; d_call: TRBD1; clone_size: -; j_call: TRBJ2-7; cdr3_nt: TGTGCCAGCAGCCCGGGACAGGGCCGCGTTTGGTACGAGCAGTACTTC; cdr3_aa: CASSPGQGRVWYEQYF
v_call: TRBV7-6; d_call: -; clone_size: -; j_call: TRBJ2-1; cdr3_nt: TGTGCCAGCAGCTTAGCAGAGACAAAGCAGTTCTTC; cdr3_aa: CASSLAETKQFF
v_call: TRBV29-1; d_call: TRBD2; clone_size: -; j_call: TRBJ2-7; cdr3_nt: TGCAGCGTCCCTTCTAGCGGGAGGGGGTACGAGCAGTACTTC; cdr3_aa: CSVPSSGRGYEQYF
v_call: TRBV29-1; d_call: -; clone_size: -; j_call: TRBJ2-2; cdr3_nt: TGCAGCGTTGAAGATGGTATCGGAGGGGAGCTGTTTTTT; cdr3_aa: CSVEDGIGGELFF
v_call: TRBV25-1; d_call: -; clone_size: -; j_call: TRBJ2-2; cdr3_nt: TGTGCCAGCAGTGGAGACACGAACACCGGGGAGCTGTTTTTT; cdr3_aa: CASSGDTNTGELFF
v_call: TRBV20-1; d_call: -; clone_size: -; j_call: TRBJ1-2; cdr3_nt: TGCAGTGCTAGAGTAGGGTTAGGGGTGGGTGGCTACACCTTC; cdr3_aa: CSARVGLGVGGYTF
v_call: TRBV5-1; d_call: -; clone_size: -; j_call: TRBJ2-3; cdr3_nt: TGCGCCAGCAGCTTGGCCGAGGGAAGTACAGATACGCAGTATTTT; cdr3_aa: CASSLAEGSTDTQYF
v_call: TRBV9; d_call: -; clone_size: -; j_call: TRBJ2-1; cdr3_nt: TGTGCCAGCAGCGCGGACAACGGAAGGAATGAGCAGTTCTTC; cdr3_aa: CASSADNGRNEQFF
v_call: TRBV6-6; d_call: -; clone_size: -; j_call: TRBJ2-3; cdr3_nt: TGTGCCAGCAGTTACTCGAACAGGGTTCGGGATACGCAGTATTTT; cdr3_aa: CASSYSNRVRDTQYF
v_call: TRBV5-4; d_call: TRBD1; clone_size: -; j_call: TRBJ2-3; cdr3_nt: TGTGCCAGCAGCTTGGGGGACAGCGCTAGCACAGATACGCAGTATTTT; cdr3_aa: CASSLGDSASTDTQYF
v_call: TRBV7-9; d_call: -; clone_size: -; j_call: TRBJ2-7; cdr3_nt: TGTGCCAACCAGCGAATAGGGGACGAGCAGTACTTC; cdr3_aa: CANQRIGDEQYF
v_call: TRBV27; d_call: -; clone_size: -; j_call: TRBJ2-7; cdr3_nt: TGTGCCAGCAGTTTAGCCAGGGACCACGAGCAGTACTTC; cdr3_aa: CASSLARDHEQYF
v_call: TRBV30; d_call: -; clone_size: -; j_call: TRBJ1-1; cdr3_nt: TGTGCCTGGAGTCCCTCAGGGGTCTGGGCTGAAGCTTTCTTT; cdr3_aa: CAWSPSGVWAEAFF
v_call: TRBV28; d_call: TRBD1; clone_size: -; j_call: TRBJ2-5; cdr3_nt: TGTGCCAGTTCTCTCCCACAGGGGAAAGAGACCCAGTACTTC; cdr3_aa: CASSLPQGKETQYF
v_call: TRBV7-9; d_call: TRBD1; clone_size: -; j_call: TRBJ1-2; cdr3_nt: TGTGCCAGCAGCTTGGACGGACAGGGGGCGCGGGGCTACACCTTC; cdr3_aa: CASSLDGQGARGYTF
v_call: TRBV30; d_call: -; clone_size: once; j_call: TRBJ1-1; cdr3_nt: TGTGCCTGCATGACAGTGAACACTGAAGCTTTCTTT; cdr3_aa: CACMTVNTEAFF
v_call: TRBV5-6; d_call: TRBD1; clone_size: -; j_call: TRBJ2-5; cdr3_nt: TGTGCCAGCAGCTTGGGGGGCAGGGGGCGTGAAGAGACCCAGTACTTC; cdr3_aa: CASSLGGRGREETQYF
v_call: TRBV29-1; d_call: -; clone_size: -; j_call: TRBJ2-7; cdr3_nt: TGCAGCGTCCCGGCGGGACCCGACGAGCAGTACTTC; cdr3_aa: CSVPAGPDEQYF
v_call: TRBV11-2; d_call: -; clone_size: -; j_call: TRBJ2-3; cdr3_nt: TGTGCCAGCAGCTCGATAGCAGATACGCAGTATTTT; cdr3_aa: CASSSIADTQYF
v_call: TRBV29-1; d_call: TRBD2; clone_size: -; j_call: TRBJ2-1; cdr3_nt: TGCAGCGCGGAAGCGGGATTTAACAATGAGCAGTTCTTC; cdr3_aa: CSAEAGFNNEQFF
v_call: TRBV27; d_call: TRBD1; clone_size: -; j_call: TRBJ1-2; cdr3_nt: TGTGCCAGCAGGGACAGGCAATATGGCTACACCTTC; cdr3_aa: CASRDRQYGYTF
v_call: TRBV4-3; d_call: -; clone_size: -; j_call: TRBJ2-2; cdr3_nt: TGCGCCAGCAGCCCCTCATGGGTGGGGGCGTTGAACACCGGGGAGCTGTTTTTT; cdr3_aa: CASSPSWVGALNTGELFF
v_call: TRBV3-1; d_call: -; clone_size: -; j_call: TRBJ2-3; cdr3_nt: TGTGCCAGCAGCCAAGGGACATCGTTGAGCTTTTACACAGATACGCAGTATTTT; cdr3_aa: CASSQGTSLSFYTDTQYF
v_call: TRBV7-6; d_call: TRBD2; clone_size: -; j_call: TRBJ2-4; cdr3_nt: TGTGCCAGCAGCTTAGCCGGGGCGGGGGTCGGGAACATTCAGTACTTC; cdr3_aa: CASSLAGAGVGNIQYF
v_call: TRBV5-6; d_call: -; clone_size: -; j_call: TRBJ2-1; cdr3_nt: TGTGCCAGCAGCTCTGACTTATACAATGAGCAGTTCTTC; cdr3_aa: CASSSDLYNEQFF
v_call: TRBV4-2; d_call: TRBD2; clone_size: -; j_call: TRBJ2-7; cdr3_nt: TGTGCCAGCAGCCAAGTCATAGCGGGAGTGGGCTACGAGCAGTACTTC; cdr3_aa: CASSQVIAGVGYEQYF
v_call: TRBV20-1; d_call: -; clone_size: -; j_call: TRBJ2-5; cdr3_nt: TGCAGTGCTAGTCTTGCCTACCGATGGGAAGAGACCCAGTACTTC; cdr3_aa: CSASLAYRWEETQYF
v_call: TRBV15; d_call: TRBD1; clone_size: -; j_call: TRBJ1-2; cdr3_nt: TGTGCCACCAGCAGAGATAGGGACAGGGGCGATGGCTACACCTTC; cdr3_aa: CATSRDRDRGDGYTF
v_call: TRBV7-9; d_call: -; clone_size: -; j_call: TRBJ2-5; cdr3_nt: TGTGCCAGCAGCTTCGAGGGGCAGGGTCCACAAGAGACCCAGTACTTC; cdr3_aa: CASSFEGQGPQETQYF
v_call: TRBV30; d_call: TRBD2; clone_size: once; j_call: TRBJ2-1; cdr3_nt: TGTGCCTGGACTAGCGGGAGCCCCTACAATGAGCAGTTCTTC; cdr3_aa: CAWTSGSPYNEQFF
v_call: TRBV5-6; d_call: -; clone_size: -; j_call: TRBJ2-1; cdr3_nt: TGTGCCAGCAGCTTCGGACACCAGCAGTTCTTC; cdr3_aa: CASSFGHQQFF